Shown below are 2 T cell receptor beta chains from a single sample sequenced in a study of shared clonotypes between healthy human individuals. The method was immunoSEQ multiplex PCR; TCRdb's version includes in-frame clones alone and lacks a portion of them. The sample holds approximately 650,000 clones, less than 97% seen once. Naive CD8 cells were CD45RO-negative, positively selected for CCR7, excluding terminally differentiated effector memory CD45RA+ cells. Sequenced input: naive CD8+ T cells sorted from blood. The receptors stem from a woman younger than 45 in good health.

The genes are TRBV7-9 and TRBJ2-7, with D uncertain. V was cut by 1 base and J by 3 bases, with 7 bases left in between. Germline lookup yields CDR1 SEHNR and CDR2 FQNEAQ (reference sequence). The CDR3 contains 13 residues. The CDR3 loop reads CASSLGSFYEQYF. The CDR3 bases are TGTGCCAGCAGCTTAGGGAGTTTCTACGAGCAGTACTTC.

This chain joins TRBV5-1 and TRBJ2-4, with D hard to call. The germline CDR1 and CDR2 sequences are SGHRS and YFSETQ. Trimming removed 7 bases at V and 4 bases at J, with 15 bases between. The CDR3 is 14 residues long. The CDR3 DNA is TGCGCCAGCCGAGGTTCGGACGGAAAAAACATTCAGTACTTC. Residues: CASRGSDGKNIQYF.